Presented here are 19 T cell receptor beta chains from one specimen sequenced in a study of T cell changes during pregnancy in multiple sclerosis. The protocol was immunoSEQ multiplex PCR, while the TCRdb copy is restricted to in-frame clones and leaves out a portion. This sample has about 55,000 clones, with 90% to 95% found just once. The input for sequencing was CD8+ T cells from peripheral blood mononuclear cells, taken in the second trimester of pregnancy. Source of these receptors: a female donor with multiple sclerosis, enrolled in a pregnancy study.

V is TRBV28 and J is TRBJ2-5; D perhaps matches TRBD2 (5 bases). Trimming stripped 7 bases from V and 7 bases from J, with 19 bases between. Germline CDR1 reads MDHEN; CDR2 reads SYDVKM. The CDR3 length is 14 residues. The CDR3 here is CASTGAVEIGTQYF. CDR3 sequence (DNA): TGTGCCAGCACCGGAGCGGTAGAGATCGGGACCCAGTACTTC.

The chain uses TRBV7-3 and TRBJ1-2; a weak D match, TRBD1 (6 bases). Trimming pared 1 base from V and 0 bases from J, leaving 15 bases between. The CDR3 length is 17 residues. Germline CDR1 reads SGHTA; CDR2 reads FQGTGA. CDR3 DNA: TGTGCCAGCAGCTTAAACCCCGGGACACCACCTAACTATGGCTACACCTTC. Its translation: CASSLNPGTPPNYGYTF.

This chain uses TRBV27 with TRBJ2-5, with 7 bases aligning to TRBD1. The CDR3 length is 16 residues. Germline CDR1 reads MNHEY; CDR2 reads SMNVEV (reference sequence). V shed 0 bases and J 0 bases; nucleotides not matched to a gene: 4. The CDR3 protein is CASSLSGGPNQETQYF. The CDR3, as DNA: TGTGCCAGCAGTTTATCAGGGGGCCCGAACCAAGAGACCCAGTACTTC.

The gene calls are TRBV19 and TRBJ1-1; 10 bases map to TRBD1. The CDR3 totals 16 residues. V was clipped by 0 bases and J by 4 bases; unmatched bases: 5. CDR1 is LNHDA and CDR2 is SQIVND in the germline V gene (reference sequence). CDR3 in amino acids: CASSIDSWTGGTEAFF. CDR3 nucleotides: TGTGCCAGTAGTATAGACAGCTGGACAGGGGGCACTGAAGCTTTCTTT.

The chain combines TRBV7-2 with TRBJ2-3; D is possibly TRBD1 (5 bases). The CDR3 length is 16 residues. The germline V and J ends were trimmed by 3 bases and 1 base, with 14 bases remaining between them. From germline, CDR1 is SGHTA and CDR2 FQGNSA. CDR3 in DNA: TGTGCCAGCAGCTTCCCCAGGGCCACGGGCACAGATACGCAGTATTTT. This translates into CASSFPRATGTDTQYF.

The chain couples TRBV7-8 to TRBJ2-1; D perhaps matches TRBD2 (6 bases). The CDR3 contains 14 residues. CDR1 and CDR2 (germline): SGHVS, FQNEAQ. V was pared by 5 bases and J by 6 bases, with 14 bases between. The CDR3 sequence: CASSLGGTFNEQFF. The CDR3 DNA is TGTGCCAGCAGCCTAGGCGGGACGTTCAATGAGCAGTTCTTC.

As regards this clone: The same CDR3 is also encoded by other DNA sequences in this sample. The chain links TRBV19 to TRBJ2-7; 7 bases are shared with TRBD2. V lost 1 base, J lost 4 bases, and 4 bases stayed unmatched. Germline CDR1 and CDR2: LNHDA and SQIVND (reference sequence). The CDR3 sequence is 14 residues long. This CDR3 is CASSIGLADYEQYF. The CDR3 coding sequence is TGTGCCAGTAGTATAGGACTAGCAGATTACGAGCAGTACTTC.

V and J are TRBV30 and TRBJ2-7; tentative D call: TRBD1 (5 bases). This CDR3 has 13 amino acids. The V gene lost 5 bases and the J gene lost 1 base, with 12 bases spanning the gap. Germline CDR1 GTSNPN, CDR2 SVGIG (reference sequence). The CDR3 loop reads CAWGTGASYEQYF. Written as DNA, the CDR3 is TGTGCCTGGGGAACTGGGGCTTCCTACGAGCAGTACTTC.

This rearrangement joins TRBV7-9 to TRBJ2-2; possible D gene TRBD2, 5 bases. The CDR3 has 15 residues. The germline V gene has CDR1 SEHNR and CDR2 FQNEAQ (reference sequence). Trimming removed 5 bases from V and 7 bases from J, with 17 bases in between. Here the CDR3 reads CASSSLATMGGELFF. Written as DNA, the CDR3 is TGTGCCAGCAGCAGTTTAGCGACGATGGGCGGGGAGCTGTTTTTT.

The chain couples TRBV27 to TRBJ1-5; perhaps TRBD1 as D (5 bases). The CDR3 is 14 residues long. V lost 7 bases and J lost 0, with 10 bases in between. The germline V gene encodes CDR1 MNHEY and CDR2 SMNVEV (reference sequence). Written as DNA, the CDR3 is TGTGCCAGCAAGGGGATAGATAGCAATCAGCCCCAGCATTTT. This codes for CASKGIDSNQPQHF.

The chain recombines TRBV4-1 with TRBJ2-2; perhaps TRBD2 as D (5 bases). Germline lookup yields CDR1 MGHRA and CDR2 YSYEKL. Trimming shortened V by 3 bases and J by 6 bases, and 11 bases separated the two germline ends. CDR3 length: 14 residues. CDR3 residues: CASSQSKEAGELFF. The DNA for the CDR3 is TGCGCCAGCAGCCAGTCGAAGGAGGCCGGGGAGCTGTTTTTT.

The chain has TRBV29-1 and TRBJ2-1, with TRBD1 matching 9 bases. CDR3 length: 14 residues. Germline V gene lookup returns CDR1 SQVTM and CDR2 ANQGSEA. The junction had 17 bases not matched to a gene; V was cut back by 5 bases and J by 15 bases. The CDR3 coding sequence is TGCAGCGTTCCATCCCCGGGACAGGGAGGCATACGGTTCTTC. This translates into CSVPSPGQGGIRFF.

The genes are TRBV19 and TRBJ2-1, with TRBD1 as a possible D gene (6 bases). CDR1 and CDR2 from the germline V gene are LNHDA and SQIVND (reference sequence). This CDR3 has 14 amino acids. The ends were cut back, 1 base at V and 4 bases at J, with 8 bases in the middle. The CDR3 loop is CASSIGRGYNEQFF. In DNA, the CDR3 is TGTGCCAGTAGTATAGGTAGGGGGTACAATGAGCAGTTCTTC.

V usage is TRBV4-1 and J usage is TRBJ2-2, with 7 positions matching TRBD1. Germline V gene lookup returns CDR1 MGHRA and CDR2 YSYEKL. The CDR3 has 15 amino acids. The V and J ends lost 8 bases and 3 bases, in that order; junction bases with no gene match: 9. The CDR3 DNA reads as TGCGCCAGCCGTCCTACAGGGGAAGACACCGGGGAGCTGTTTTTT. This translates into CASRPTGEDTGELFF.

The chain couples TRBV7-2 to TRBJ1-2; tentative D call: TRBD1 (6 bases). Trimming cost V 1 base and J 5 bases, with 11 bases left between them. The germline V gene has CDR1 SGHTA and CDR2 FQGNSA. CDR3 size: 14 residues. The CDR3 DNA reads TGTGCCAGCAGCTTAGACGGGACACCATATGGCTACACCTTC. It encodes CASSLDGTPYGYTF.

The CDR3 protein is CASSHGTGSYYGYTF. CDR3 in DNA: TGTGCCAGCAGCCATGGGACAGGATCATACTATGGCTACACCTTC. This chain uses TRBV13 with TRBJ1-2, with 8 bases matching TRBD1. Germline trimming cut 5 bases from V and 3 bases from J; bases unmatched to any gene: 8. CDR3 size: 15 residues. Per the germline V gene, CDR1 is PRHDT and CDR2 is FYEKMQ (reference sequence).

V gene TRBV29-1 combines with J gene TRBJ2-5; the match to TRBD2 covers 11 bases. In germline, CDR1 is SQVTM, CDR2 ANQGSEA. Trimming removed 5 bases from V and 5 bases from J; junction bases left unmatched: 10. This CDR3 has 15 residues. The CDR3 region is CSVLTSGNWRETQYF. CDR3 nucleotides: TGCAGCGTTCTGACTAGCGGGAACTGGAGGGAGACCCAGTACTTC.

J is TRBJ1-2 and V is TRBV7-9; TRBD1 matches 8 bases. J was trimmed by 3 bases and V by 4 bases; bases with no gene match: 7. Germline V CDR1 and CDR2: SEHNR, FQNEAQ (reference sequence). The CDR3 has 15 amino acids. The CDR3 reads CASSYPPGGDYGYTF. The CDR3 region has the DNA TGTGCCAGCAGCTACCCTCCAGGGGGCGACTATGGCTACACCTTC. Together with reference TRBV7-9 and TRBJ1-2, the CDR3 gives the full variable domain: DTGVSQNPRHKITKRGQNVTFRCDPISEHNRLYWYRQTLGQGPEFLTYFQNEAQLEKSRLLSDRFSAERPKGSFSTLEIQRTEQGDSAMYLCASSYPPGGDYGYTFGSGTRLTVV.

This clone was detected only once. This sequence joins TRBV5-4 and TRBJ1-4, with 7 bases matching TRBD1. In germline, CDR1 is SGHNT, CDR2 YYREEE (reference sequence). This CDR3 is 18 amino acids long. V shed 2 bases and J 4 bases; nucleotides not matched to a gene: 14. The CDR3 loop is CASSLFLRGGDSNEKLFF. DNA for the CDR3: TGTGCCAGCAGCTTATTTTTACGAGGGGGCGACAGTAATGAAAAACTGTTTTTT.